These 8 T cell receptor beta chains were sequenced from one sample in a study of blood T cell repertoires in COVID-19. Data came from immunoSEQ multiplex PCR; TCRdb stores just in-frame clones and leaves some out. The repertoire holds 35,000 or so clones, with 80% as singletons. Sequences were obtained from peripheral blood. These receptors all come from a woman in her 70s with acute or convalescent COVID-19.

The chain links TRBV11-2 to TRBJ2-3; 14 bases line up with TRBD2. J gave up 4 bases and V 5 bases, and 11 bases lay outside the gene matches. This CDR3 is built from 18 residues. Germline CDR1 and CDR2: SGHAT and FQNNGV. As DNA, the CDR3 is TGTGCCAGCAGCCCCTGGACTAGCGGGAGGAAACCGGCAGATACGCAGTATTTT. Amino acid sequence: CASSPWTSGRKPADTQYF.

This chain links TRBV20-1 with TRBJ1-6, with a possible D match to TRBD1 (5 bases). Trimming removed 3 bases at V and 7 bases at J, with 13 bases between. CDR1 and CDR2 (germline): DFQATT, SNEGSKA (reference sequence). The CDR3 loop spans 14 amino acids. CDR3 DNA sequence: TGCAGTGCTAGTAGGAGGGGATTGAATTCACCCCTCCACTTT. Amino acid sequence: CSASRRGLNSPLHF.

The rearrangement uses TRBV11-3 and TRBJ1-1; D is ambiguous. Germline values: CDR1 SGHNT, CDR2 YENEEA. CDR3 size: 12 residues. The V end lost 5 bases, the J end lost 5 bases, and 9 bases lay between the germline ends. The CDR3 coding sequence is TGTGCCAGCAGCCCAGGAGGGACTGAAGCTTTCTTT. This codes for CASSPGGTEAFF.

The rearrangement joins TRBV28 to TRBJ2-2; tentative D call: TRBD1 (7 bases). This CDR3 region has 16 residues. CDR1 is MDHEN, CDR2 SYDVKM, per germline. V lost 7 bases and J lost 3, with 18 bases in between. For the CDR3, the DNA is TGTGCCAGCAATGGGCAGGGGGGTGCGGACACCGGGGAGCTGTTTTTT. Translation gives CASNGQGGADTGELFF.

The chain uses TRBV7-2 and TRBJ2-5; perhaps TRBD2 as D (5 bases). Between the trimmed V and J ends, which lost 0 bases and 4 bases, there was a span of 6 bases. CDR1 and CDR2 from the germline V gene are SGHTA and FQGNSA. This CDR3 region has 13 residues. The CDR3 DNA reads TGTGCCAGCAGCTTAGCCCGGGGAGAGACCCAGTACTTC. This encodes CASSLARGETQYF.

The CDR3 nucleotides read TGTGCCAGCAGTGTACCGGGACAGCGAGAAGCCAAAAACATTCAGTACTTC. Translating gives CASSVPGQREAKNIQYF. The chain carries TRBV2 and TRBJ2-4; TRBD1 matches 7 bases. This CDR3 has 17 residues. Trimming at V came to 4 bases and at J to 0 bases, leaving 9 bases not matched to a gene. Germline loops: CDR1 SNHLY, CDR2 FYNNEI.

This chain's CDR3 is CASSLSPPGLGGDQYF. The CDR3 DNA is TGTGCCAGCAGCTTGTCCCCCCCGGGACTAGGAGGCGATCAGTACTTC. The chain recombines TRBV7-9 with TRBJ2-7; 8 positions match TRBD2. Trimming removed 3 bases from V and 10 bases from J; junction bases left unmatched: 17. The CDR3 length is 16 residues. Germline-derived CDR1 and CDR2 are SEHNR and FQNEAQ (reference sequence).

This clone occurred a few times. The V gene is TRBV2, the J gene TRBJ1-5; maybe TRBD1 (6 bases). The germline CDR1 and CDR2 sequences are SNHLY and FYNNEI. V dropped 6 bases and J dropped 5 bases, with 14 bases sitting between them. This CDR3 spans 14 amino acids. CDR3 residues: CASSRGGAHQPQHF. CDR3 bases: TGTGCCAGCAGCCGAGGGGGGGCCCATCAGCCCCAGCATTTT.